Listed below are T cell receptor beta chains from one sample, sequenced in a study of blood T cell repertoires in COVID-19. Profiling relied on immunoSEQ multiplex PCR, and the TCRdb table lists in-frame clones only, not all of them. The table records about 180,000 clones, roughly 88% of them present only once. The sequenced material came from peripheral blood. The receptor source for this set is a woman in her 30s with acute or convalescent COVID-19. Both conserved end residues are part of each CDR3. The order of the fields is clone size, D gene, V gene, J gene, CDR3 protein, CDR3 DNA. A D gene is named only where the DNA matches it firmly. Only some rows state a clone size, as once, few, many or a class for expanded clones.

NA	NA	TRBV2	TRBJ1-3	CASREQLTSGNTIYF	TGTGCCAGCCGGGAACAATTAACCTCTGGAAACACCATATATTTT
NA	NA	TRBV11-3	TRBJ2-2	CASSGGRDGELFF	TGTGCCAGCAGTGGTGGGCGGGACGGGGAGCTGTTTTTT
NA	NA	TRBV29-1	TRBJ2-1	CSVEGDTRGGEQFF	TGCAGCGTGGAGGGGGACACTCGGGGAGGGGAGCAGTTCTTC
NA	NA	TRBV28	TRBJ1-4	CASSLSGVGEEKLFF	TGTGCCAGCAGTTTATCTGGCGTCGGGGAAGAAAAACTGTTTTTT
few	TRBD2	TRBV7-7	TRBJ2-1	CASSPSSGGRGNEQFF	TGTGCTAGCAGCCCAAGTAGTGGCGGGAGGGGGAATGAGCAGTTCTTC
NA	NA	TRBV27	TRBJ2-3	CASSLSFGSTDTQYF	TGTGCCAGCAGTTTATCTTTCGGGAGCACAGATACGCAGTATTTT
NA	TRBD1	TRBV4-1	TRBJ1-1	CASSRQTGEAFF	TGCGCCAGCAGCCGGCAGACAGGGGAGGCTTTCTTT
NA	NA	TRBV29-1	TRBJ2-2	CSVVLTGELFF	TGCAGCGTTGTATTGACCGGGGAGCTGTTTTTT
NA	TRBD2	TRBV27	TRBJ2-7	CASTPAGGWGEQYF	TGTGCCAGCACCCCAGCGGGAGGGTGGGGCGAGCAGTACTTC
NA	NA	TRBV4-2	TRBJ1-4	CASRLVGLQEKLFF	TGTGCCAGCAGACTAGTGGGTTTACAGGAAAAACTGTTTTTT
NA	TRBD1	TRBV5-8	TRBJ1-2	CASSPDRATGGYTF	TGTGCCAGCAGCCCCGACAGGGCCACAGGGGGCTACACCTTC
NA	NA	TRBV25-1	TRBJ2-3	CASGEGGSTRTDTQYF	TGTGCCAGCGGGGAAGGGGGATCTACCCGCACAGATACGCAGTATTTT
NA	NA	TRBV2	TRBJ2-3	CATKTGSDTDTQYF	TGTGCCACTAAGACGGGGTCGGACACAGATACGCAGTATTTT
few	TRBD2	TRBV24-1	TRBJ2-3	CATGTSGGDTQYF	TGTGCCACCGGTACTAGCGGAGGGGATACGCAGTATTTT